This T cell receptor beta chain was identified during a study of T cell changes during pregnancy in multiple sclerosis. Assay: immunoSEQ multiplex PCR; the TCRdb copy retains only in-frame clones and omits some. Of about 59,000 clones listed, roughly 91% are singletons. This clonotype was sampled from a female donor with multiple sclerosis, enrolled in a pregnancy study. The sample was peripheral blood, taken in the second trimester of pregnancy.

CDR3 sequence: CASSQDLAGGTDTQYF. CDR3 bases: TGCGCCAGCAGCCAAGATTTAGCAGGGGGCACAGATACGCAGTATTTT. The rearrangement uses TRBV4-3 and TRBJ2-3; D may be TRBD1 (6 bases). The V and J ends lost 0 bases and 1 base respectively, with 11 bases between them. Germline V gene sequence: CDR1 LGHNA, CDR2 YSLEER. The CDR3 covers 16 residues.